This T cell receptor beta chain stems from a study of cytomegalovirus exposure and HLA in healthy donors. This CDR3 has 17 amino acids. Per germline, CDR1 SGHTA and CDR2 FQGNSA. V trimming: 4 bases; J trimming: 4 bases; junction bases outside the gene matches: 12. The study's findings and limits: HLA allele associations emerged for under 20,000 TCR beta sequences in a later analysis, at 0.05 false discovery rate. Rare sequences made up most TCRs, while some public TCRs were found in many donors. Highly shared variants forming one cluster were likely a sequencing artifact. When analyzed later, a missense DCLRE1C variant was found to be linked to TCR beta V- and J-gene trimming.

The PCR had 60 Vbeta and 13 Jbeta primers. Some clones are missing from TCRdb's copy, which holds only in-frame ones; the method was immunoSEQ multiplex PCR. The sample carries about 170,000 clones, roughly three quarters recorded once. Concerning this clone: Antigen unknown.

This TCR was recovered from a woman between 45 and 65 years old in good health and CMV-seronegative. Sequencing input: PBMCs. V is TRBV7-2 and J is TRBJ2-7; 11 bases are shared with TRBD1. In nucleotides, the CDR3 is TGTGCCAGCAGCTCACAGGGCGCCGGGACAGGGGGATACGAGCAGTACTTC. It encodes CASSSQGAGTGGYEQYF.